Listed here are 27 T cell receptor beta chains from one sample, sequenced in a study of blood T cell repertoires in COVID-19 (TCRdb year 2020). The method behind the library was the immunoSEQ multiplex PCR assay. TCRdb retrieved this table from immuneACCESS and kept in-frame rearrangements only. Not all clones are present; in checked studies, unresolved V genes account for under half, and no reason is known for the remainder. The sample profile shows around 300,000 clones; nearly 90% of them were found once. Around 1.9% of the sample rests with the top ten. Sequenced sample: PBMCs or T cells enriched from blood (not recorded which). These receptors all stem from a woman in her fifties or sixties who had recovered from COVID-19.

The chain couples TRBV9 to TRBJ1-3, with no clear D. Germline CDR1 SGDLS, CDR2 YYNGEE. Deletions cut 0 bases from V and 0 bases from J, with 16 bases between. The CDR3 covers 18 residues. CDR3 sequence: CASSVGSSPLLSGNTIYF. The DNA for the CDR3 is TGTGCCAGCAGCGTAGGGTCCAGTCCCCTTCTCTCTGGAAACACCATATATTTT.

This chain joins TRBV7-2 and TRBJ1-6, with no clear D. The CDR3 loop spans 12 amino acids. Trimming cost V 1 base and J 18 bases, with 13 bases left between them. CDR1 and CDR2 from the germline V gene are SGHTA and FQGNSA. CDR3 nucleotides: TGTGCCAGCAGCTTAGGGGCCAGCATCTCCCACTTT. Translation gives CASSLGASISHF.

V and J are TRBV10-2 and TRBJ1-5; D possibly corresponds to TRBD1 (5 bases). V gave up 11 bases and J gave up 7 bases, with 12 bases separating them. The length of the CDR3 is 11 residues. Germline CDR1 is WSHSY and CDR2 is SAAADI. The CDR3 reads CAPGDEQPQHF. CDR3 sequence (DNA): TGCGCCCCGGGGGACGAGCAGCCCCAGCATTTT.

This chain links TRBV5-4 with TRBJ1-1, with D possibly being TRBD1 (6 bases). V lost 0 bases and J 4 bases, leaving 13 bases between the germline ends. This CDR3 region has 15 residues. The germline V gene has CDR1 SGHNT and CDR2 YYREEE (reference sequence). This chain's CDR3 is CASSLGGGPSTEAFF. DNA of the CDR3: TGTGCCAGCAGCTTGGGGGGGGGCCCGAGCACTGAAGCTTTCTTT.

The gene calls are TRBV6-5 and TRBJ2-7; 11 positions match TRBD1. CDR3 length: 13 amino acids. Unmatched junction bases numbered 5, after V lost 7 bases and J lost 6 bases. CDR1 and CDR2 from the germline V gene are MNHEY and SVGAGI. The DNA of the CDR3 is TGTGCCAGCACGGACAGGGGGCAGGGCGAGCAGTACTTC. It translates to CASTDRGQGEQYF.

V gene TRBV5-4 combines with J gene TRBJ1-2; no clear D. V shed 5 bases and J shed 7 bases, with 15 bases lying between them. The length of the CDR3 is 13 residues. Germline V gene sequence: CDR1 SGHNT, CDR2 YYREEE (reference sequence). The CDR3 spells CASSSAGPGGYTF. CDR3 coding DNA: TGTGCCAGCAGTTCCGCAGGTCCTGGTGGCTACACCTTC.

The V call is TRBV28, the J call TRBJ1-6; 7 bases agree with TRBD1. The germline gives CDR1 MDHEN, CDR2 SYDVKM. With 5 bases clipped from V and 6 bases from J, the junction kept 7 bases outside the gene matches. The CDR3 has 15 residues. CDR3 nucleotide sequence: TGTGCCAGCAGTCCCGTGGGACAGATTAATTCACCCCTCCACTTT. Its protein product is CASSPVGQINSPLHF.

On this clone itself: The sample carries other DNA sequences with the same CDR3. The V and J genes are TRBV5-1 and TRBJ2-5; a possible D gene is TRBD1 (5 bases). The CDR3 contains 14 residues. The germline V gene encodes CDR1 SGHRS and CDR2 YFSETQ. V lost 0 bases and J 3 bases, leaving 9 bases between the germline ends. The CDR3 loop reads CASSLGQGEETQYF. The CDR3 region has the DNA TGCGCCAGCAGCTTGGGGCAGGGCGAAGAGACCCAGTACTTC.

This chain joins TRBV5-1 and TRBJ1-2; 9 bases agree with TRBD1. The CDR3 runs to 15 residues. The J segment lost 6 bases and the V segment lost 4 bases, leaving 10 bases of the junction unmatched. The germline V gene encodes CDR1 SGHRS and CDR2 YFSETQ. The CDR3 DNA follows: TGCGCCAGCAGCGATCTCCGGACAGGGGCAAATGGCTACACCTTC. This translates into CASSDLRTGANGYTF.

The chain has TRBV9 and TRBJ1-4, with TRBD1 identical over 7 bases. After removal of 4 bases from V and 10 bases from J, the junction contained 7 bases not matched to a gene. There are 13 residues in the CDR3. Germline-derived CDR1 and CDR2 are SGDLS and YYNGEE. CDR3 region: CASSTSSGGKLFF. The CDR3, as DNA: TGTGCCAGCAGCACATCCTCAGGGGGAAAACTGTTTTTT.

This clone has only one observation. In DNA form, the CDR3 reads TGTGCCATCAGTGAGTCGACAGGGGGCGCCAACTATGGCTACACCTTC. It translates to CAISESTGGANYGYTF. The chain is built from TRBV10-3 and TRBJ1-2; 10 bases match TRBD1. The germline CDR1 and CDR2 sequences are ENHRY and SYGVKD. The length of the CDR3 is 16 residues. Trimming removed 0 bases from V and 2 bases from J; junction bases left unmatched: 3.

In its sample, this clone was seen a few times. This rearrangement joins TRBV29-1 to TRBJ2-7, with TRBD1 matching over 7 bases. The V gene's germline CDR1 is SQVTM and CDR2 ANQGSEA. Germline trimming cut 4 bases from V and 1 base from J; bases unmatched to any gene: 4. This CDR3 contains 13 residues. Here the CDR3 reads CSVAAGGSYEQYF. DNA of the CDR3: TGCAGCGTTGCGGCAGGGGGATCCTACGAGCAGTACTTC.

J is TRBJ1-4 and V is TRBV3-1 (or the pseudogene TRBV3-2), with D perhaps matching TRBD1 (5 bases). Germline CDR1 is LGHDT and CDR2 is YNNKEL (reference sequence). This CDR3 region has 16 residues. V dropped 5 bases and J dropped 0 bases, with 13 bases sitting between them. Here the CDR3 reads CASSRGLGTTNEKLFF. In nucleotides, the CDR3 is TGTGCCAGCAGCAGGGGTTTAGGGACAACTAATGAAAAACTGTTTTTT.

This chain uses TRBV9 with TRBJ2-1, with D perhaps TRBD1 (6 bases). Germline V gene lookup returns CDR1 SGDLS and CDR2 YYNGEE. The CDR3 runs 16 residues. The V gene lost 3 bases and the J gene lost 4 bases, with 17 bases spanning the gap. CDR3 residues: CASSENLDRPYNEQFF. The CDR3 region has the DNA TGTGCCAGCAGCGAAAACTTGGACAGACCATACAATGAGCAGTTCTTC. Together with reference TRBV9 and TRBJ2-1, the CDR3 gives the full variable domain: DSGVTQTPKHLITATGQRVTLRCSPRSGDLSVYWYQQSLDQGLQFLIQYYNGEERAKGNILERFSAQQFPDLHSELNLSSLELGDSALYFCASSENLDRPYNEQFFGPGTRLTVL.

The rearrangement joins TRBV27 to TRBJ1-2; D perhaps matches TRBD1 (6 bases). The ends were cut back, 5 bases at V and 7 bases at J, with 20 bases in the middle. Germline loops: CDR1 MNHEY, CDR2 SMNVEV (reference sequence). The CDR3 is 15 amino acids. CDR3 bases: TGTGCCAGCAGTCTTTCGGGGGGCGCGGGTTTTGGCTACACCTTC. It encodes CASSLSGGAGFGYTF.

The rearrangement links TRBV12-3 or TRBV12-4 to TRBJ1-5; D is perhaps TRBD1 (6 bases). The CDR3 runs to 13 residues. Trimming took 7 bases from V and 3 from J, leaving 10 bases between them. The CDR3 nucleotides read TGTGCCAGCAACAAGGGACACAATCAGCCCCAGCATTTT. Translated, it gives CASNKGHNQPQHF.

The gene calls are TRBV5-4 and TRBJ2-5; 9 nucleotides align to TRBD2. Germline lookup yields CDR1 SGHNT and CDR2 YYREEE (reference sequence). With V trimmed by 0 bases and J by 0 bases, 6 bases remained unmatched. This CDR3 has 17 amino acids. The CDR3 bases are TGTGCCAGCAGCTTGGCAGCGGGGGGCATGTACCAAGAGACCCAGTACTTC. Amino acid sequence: CASSLAAGGMYQETQYF.

The CDR3 DNA follows: TGTGCCAGCACAGGGGCGGATGAGCAGTTCTTC. Translated, it gives CASTGADEQFF. The chain combines TRBV2 with TRBJ2-1; perhaps TRBD1 as D (6 bases). V was clipped by 7 bases and J by 8 bases, with 9 bases between them. CDR1 and CDR2 (germline): SNHLY, FYNNEI. The CDR3 is made up of 11 amino acids.

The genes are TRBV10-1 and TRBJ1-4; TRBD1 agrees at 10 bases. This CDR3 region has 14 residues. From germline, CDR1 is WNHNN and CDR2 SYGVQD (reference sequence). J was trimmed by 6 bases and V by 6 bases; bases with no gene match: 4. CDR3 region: CASSDRGRDEKLFF. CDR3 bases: TGCGCCAGCAGCGACAGGGGGCGGGATGAAAAACTGTTTTTT.

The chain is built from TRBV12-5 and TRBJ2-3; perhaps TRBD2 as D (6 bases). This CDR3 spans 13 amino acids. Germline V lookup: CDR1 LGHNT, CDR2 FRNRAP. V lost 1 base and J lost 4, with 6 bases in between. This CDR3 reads CASGLGGADTQYF. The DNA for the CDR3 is TGTGCTAGTGGTTTGGGCGGGGCAGATACGCAGTATTTT.

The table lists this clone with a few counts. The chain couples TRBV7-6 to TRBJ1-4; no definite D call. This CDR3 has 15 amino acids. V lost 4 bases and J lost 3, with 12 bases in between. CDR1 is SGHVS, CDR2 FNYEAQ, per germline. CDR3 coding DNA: TGTGCCAGCAGCTCAAACTTGGGAGCTAATGAAAAACTGTTTTTT. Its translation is CASSSNLGANEKLFF.

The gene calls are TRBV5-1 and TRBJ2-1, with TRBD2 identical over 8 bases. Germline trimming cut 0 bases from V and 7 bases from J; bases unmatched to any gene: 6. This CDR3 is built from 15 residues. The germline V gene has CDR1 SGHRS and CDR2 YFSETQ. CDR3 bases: TGCGCCAGCAGCTTGGATACGGGGGGGCTGAATGAGCAGTTCTTC. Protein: CASSLDTGGLNEQFF.

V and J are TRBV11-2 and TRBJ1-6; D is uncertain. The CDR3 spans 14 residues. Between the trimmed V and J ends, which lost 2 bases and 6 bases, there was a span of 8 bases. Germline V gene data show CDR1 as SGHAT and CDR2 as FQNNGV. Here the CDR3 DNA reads TGTGCCAGCAGCTTATGGGCCTCTAATTCACCCCTCCACTTT. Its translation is CASSLWASNSPLHF. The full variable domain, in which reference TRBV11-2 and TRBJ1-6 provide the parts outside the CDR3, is EAGVAQSPRYKIIEKRQSVAFWCNPISGHATLYWYQQILGQGPKLLIQFQNNGVVDDSQLPKDRFSAERLKGVDSTLKIQPAKLEDSAVYLCASSLWASNSPLHFGNGTRLTVT.

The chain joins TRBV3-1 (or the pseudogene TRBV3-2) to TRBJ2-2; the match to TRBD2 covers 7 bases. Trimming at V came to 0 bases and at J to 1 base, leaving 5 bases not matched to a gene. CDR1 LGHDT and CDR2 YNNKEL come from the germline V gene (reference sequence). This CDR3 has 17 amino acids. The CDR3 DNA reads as TGTGCCAGCAGCCAAGACCCCCAGCGGGGGAACACCGGGGAGCTGTTTTTT. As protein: CASSQDPQRGNTGELFF.

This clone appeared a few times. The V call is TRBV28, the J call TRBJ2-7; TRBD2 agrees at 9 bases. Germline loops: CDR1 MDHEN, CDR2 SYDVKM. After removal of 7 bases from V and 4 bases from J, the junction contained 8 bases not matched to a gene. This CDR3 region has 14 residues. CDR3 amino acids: CASNKAGGLYEQYF. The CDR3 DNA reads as TGTGCCAGCAATAAAGCGGGGGGTTTGTACGAGCAGTACTTC.

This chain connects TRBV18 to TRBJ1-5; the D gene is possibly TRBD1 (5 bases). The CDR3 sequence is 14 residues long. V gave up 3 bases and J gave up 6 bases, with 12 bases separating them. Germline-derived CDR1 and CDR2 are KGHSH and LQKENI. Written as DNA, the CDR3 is TGTGCCAGCTCACCGCTGGGGCGCGGTCAGCCCCAGCATTTT. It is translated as CASSPLGRGQPQHF.

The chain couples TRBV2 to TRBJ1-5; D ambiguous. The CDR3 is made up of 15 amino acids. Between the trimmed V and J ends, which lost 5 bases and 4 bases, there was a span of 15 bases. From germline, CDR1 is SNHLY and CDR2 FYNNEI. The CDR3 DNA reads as TGTGCCAGCAGTCCCACCCGGGGTTATAATCAGCCCCAGCATTTT. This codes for CASSPTRGYNQPQHF.